Listed below are T cell receptor beta chains from one sample, sequenced in a study of T cells in Graves' hyperthyroidism and ophthalmopathy. TCRdb called the multiplex PCR reads again in MiXCR, with one record for every CDR3 protein. This sample has roughly 550,000 distinct CDR3 sequences; roughly a sixth occur once, and the top ten carry approximately 30%. The sequenced sample was blood. The source is a woman aged 25 to 39 with Graves' ophthalmopathy. CDR3s include the opening cysteine and the closing phenylalanine or tryptophan. A D gene is named only where the DNA matches it firmly. Rows may omit the clone size; those that give it use once, few, many or a size class.

v_gene	abundance	j_gene	d_gene	CDR3nt	CDR3aa
TRBV11-2	many	TRBJ2-7	NA	TGTGCCAGCAGCTTAGATTTCCGGACTATAATGAGCTCCTACGAGCAGTACTTC	CASSLDFRTIMSSYEQYF
TRBV7-8	NA	TRBJ2-7	NA	TGTGCCAGCAGCCTCCTGCTGAGGACAGAATACGAGCAGTACTTC	CASSLLLRTEYEQYF
TRBV7-7	many	TRBJ2-1	NA	TGTGCCAGCAGCTCCGACCTTGCCAATGAGCAGTTCTTC	CASSSDLANEQFF
TRBV9	NA	TRBJ2-2	TRBD2	TGTGCCAGCGGCGGGAGTCACACCGGGGAGCTGTTTTTT	CASGGSHTGELFF
TRBV5-5	NA	TRBJ2-7	NA	TGTGCCAGCAGCTGGGGACACAGCTCCTACGAGCAGTACTTC	CASSWGHSSYEQYF
TRBV20-1	NA	TRBJ2-7	TRBD2	TGCAGTGCTAGAGACCCAGCGGGAGGGGCCTACGAGCAGTACTTC	CSARDPAGGAYEQYF
TRBV2	many	TRBJ2-2	NA	TGTGCCAGCAGTATCGGAGGGGGCTTGGCCACCGGGGAGCTGTTTTTT	CASSIGGGLATGELFF
TRBV20-1	NA	TRBJ2-1	TRBD2	TGCAGTGCTAGAGATGGATGGACTAGCGGTAGGAGGGGTGAGCAGTTCTTC	CSARDGWTSGRRGEQFF
TRBV3-1	few	TRBJ2-4	NA	TGTGCCAGCAGAAACAGGATAAACATTCAGTACTTC	CASRNRINIQYF
TRBV2	few	TRBJ1-1	NA	TGTGCCAGCATCCCGAAGGCCCGGATAAACACTGAAGCTTTCTTT	CASIPKARINTEAFF
TRBV25-1	once	TRBJ1-5	NA	TGTGCCAGCATACCAACCTACAGGACAGTTGGAAGTCAGCCCCAGCATTTT	CASIPTYRTVGSQPQHF
TRBV12-3/TRBV12-4	NA	TRBJ2-1	NA	TGTGCCAGCACCCCGGGACCAGACCTTTACAACGAGCAGTTCTTC	CASTPGPDLYNEQFF
TRBV4-1	NA	TRBJ1-3	NA	TGCGCCAGCAGCCAAGACTTGAGGCAGGCCCTCTCTGGAAACACCATATATTTT	CASSQDLRQALSGNTIYF
TRBV7-9	NA	TRBJ2-2	TRBD2	TGTGCCAGCATCCTTGGACTAGCGGGAGCCGGGGAGCTGTTTTTT	CASILGLAGAGELFF
TRBV7-9	NA	TRBJ1-2	NA	TGTGCCAGCAGCTTACATAACAATGATGGCTACACCTTC	CASSLHNNDGYTF
TRBV7-9	many	TRBJ1-5	NA	TGTGCCAGCAGCTTAGGGGGGGTAGGAAATCAGCCCCAGCATTTT	CASSLGGVGNQPQHF
TRBV2	many	TRBJ2-3	TRBD1	TGTGCCAGCCCCGGGACAGGGGGCCCAGATACGCAGTATTTT	CASPGTGGPDTQYF
TRBV13	NA	TRBJ1-2	TRBD1	TGTGCCAGCAGCTTCTATCGGACAGGGAAAACTCATGGCTACACCTTC	CASSFYRTGKTHGYTF
TRBV11-2	NA	TRBJ2-7	NA	TGTGCCAGCAGCCCCCGGGACGGAGGCAACTACGAGCAGTACTTC	CASSPRDGGNYEQYF
TRBV6-1	many	TRBJ1-1	NA	TGTGCCAGCAGTGAAATGAGTTCAGGGGCCAACATGAACACTGAAGCTTTCTTT	CASSEMSSGANMNTEAFF
TRBV19	NA	TRBJ2-2	NA	TGTGCCAGTAGACCGGGACCCCCTCTGGGCGCCGGGGAGCTGTTTTTT	CASRPGPPLGAGELFF
TRBV6-1	many	TRBJ2-1	NA	TGTGCCAGCACTTCCCAGGTGGGAGTCAATGAGCAGTTCTTC	CASTSQVGVNEQFF
TRBV4-1	NA	TRBJ2-7	NA	TGCGCCAGCAGCTGGACAGTACCCTACGAGCAGTACTTC	CASSWTVPYEQYF
TRBV20-1	many	TRBJ2-3	NA	TGCAGTGCCCCCTTGTATCCGACAGGCTCCACAGATACGCAGTATTTT	CSAPLYPTGSTDTQYF
TRBV6-9	NA	TRBJ2-2	TRBD2	TGTGCCAGCAGTTACGCCGCTAGCGGGATTCTCACCGGGGAGCTGTTTTTT	CASSYAASGILTGELFF
TRBV4-2	few	TRBJ2-4	NA	TGTGCCAGCAGCCTCGGCCTGGTAGGCAAAAACATTCAGTACTTC	CASSLGLVGKNIQYF
TRBV2	many	TRBJ2-1	TRBD2	TGTGCCAGCACATTATGGACTAGCGGGTGGAGGCAGTTCTTC	CASTLWTSGWRQFF
TRBV6-1	many	TRBJ2-7	TRBD2	TGTGCCAGCAGTCAAGCGGGGTACGAGCAGTACTTC	CASSQAGYEQYF
TRBV28	NA	TRBJ1-4	NA	TGTGCCAGCTTGCCTGGGGGACCGTTAGGAAAACTGTTTTTT	CASLPGGPLGKLFF
TRBV20-1	NA	TRBJ2-3	TRBD2	TGCAGTGCTTTGGGGACTAGCGGGCTGACAGATACGCAGTATTTT	CSALGTSGLTDTQYF
TRBV11-2	many	TRBJ1-2	NA	TGTGCCAGCAGCGCTGATTACCAGGGAGGAGGCTACACCTTC	CASSADYQGGGYTF
TRBV11-2	once	TRBJ2-3	TRBD2	TGTGCCAGCAGCTTCGGACTAGCGGATTACGAGACCGCAGATACGCAGTATTTT	CASSFGLADYETADTQYF
TRBV9	few	TRBJ2-3	TRBD2	TGTGCCAGCAGCGAGACTAGCGGGAGTTTTATCGCGACAGATACGCAGTATTTT	CASSETSGSFIATDTQYF
TRBV20-1	NA	TRBJ2-7	TRBD2	TGCAGTGCTAGACCCCGGACTAGCGGGATTACCTACGAGCAGTACTTC	CSARPRTSGITYEQYF
TRBV6-2/TRBV6-3	many	TRBJ1-2	TRBD1	TGTGCCAGCCGCCCGACCGGGACAGCCAACTATGGCTACACCTTC	CASRPTGTANYGYTF
TRBV5-1	NA	TRBJ2-5	NA	TGCGCCAGCAGCTTGCCGCAGCAAGAGACCCAGTACTTC	CASSLPQQETQYF
TRBV20-1	many	TRBJ2-7	NA	TGCAGTGCTAGCGGGCGGACCTACGAGCAGTACTTC	CSASGRTYEQYF
TRBV6-2/TRBV6-3	NA	TRBJ2-7	TRBD2	TGTGCCAGCAGCGCTAGCGGGAGCGAGCAGTACTTC	CASSASGSEQYF
TRBV7-9	NA	TRBJ1-2	TRBD1	TGTGCCAGTGGGACAGCCCTCTATGGCTACACCTTC	CASGTALYGYTF
TRBV7-3	NA	TRBJ2-7	NA	TGTGCCAGCAGCATTGACCCGTACTCCTACGAGCAGTACTTC	CASSIDPYSYEQYF
TRBV6-4	NA	TRBJ2-1	TRBD2	TGTGCCAGCAGTGACTCGGGGGAGGGTGAGCAGTTCTTC	CASSDSGEGEQFF
TRBV19	NA	TRBJ2-3	NA	TGTGCCAGTAGTAGAGGGGACAAAATTGGAGATACGCAGTATTTT	CASSRGDKIGDTQYF
TRBV19	NA	TRBJ1-1	TRBD1	TGTGCCAGTAGATCCCTGATGACAGGGGGATGGAGCACTGAAGCTTTCTTT	CASRSLMTGGWSTEAFF
TRBV12-3/TRBV12-4	NA	TRBJ2-1	NA	TGTGCCAGCAGCTTAGTTCCCGAGAATGAGCAGTTCTTC	CASSLVPENEQFF
TRBV19	NA	TRBJ1-5	NA	TGTGCCAGTCGCCGAACACGGGCAGAAACCAATCAGCCCCAGCATTTT	CASRRTRAETNQPQHF
TRBV7-2	many	TRBJ2-5	NA	TGTGCCAGCAGCTTATCGGAGACCCAGTACTTC	CASSLSETQYF
TRBV5-5	many	TRBJ1-1	NA	TGTGCCAGCAGCTCTGGCTCTGGTTATGGTGGCACTGAAGCTTTCTTT	CASSSGSGYGGTEAFF
TRBV13	few	TRBJ2-7	TRBD2	TGTGCCAGCAGCCAAAGTCATGGACTAGCGGGAGGGCCCTACGAGCAGTACTTC	CASSQSHGLAGGPYEQYF
TRBV20-1	many	TRBJ1-5	TRBD1	TGCAGTGCTAGGGCCACAGGGGAGCCTCAACAGCCCCAGCATTTT	CSARATGEPQQPQHF
TRBV7-2	NA	TRBJ2-1	TRBD2	TGTGCCAGCAGCCAGGGGTCGCTAGCGGGAGCTGAGCAGTTCTTC	CASSQGSLAGAEQFF
TRBV19	few	TRBJ2-3	NA	TGTGCCAGTAGTATAGACAGGGGTTCGGCGGAGCCTAGCACAGATACGCAGTATTTT	CASSIDRGSAEPSTDTQYF
TRBV5-6	few	TRBJ2-2	TRBD2	TGTGCCAGCAGCTTTCGCGGGAGCTCGGACACCGGGGAGCTGTTTTTT	CASSFRGSSDTGELFF
TRBV12-3/TRBV12-4	many	TRBJ1-6	NA	TGTGCCAGCACCCTTCGCCGGAGCTCCTATAATTCACCCCTCCACTTT	CASTLRRSSYNSPLHF
TRBV5-1	NA	TRBJ2-2	TRBD2	TGTGCCAGCAGCTCGGGACTAGCGGGAAACACCGGGGAGCTGTTTTTT	CASSSGLAGNTGELFF
TRBV30	many	TRBJ2-7	NA	TGTGCCTGGAGTGGCGGACTTTACTACGAGCAGTACTTC	CAWSGGLYYEQYF
TRBV5-6	few	TRBJ2-3	TRBD1	TGTGCCAGCAGCTGGGCGACAGGGGGGGGCACAGATACGCAGTATTTT	CASSWATGGGTDTQYF